This T cell receptor (beta chain) was recorded in a study of shared clonotypes between healthy human individuals. Generated by immunoSEQ multiplex PCR, the TCRdb table keeps only in-frame clones and is missing some. The table shows approximately 530,000 clones, with about 96% occurring only once. The V gene's germline CDR1 is SGDLS and CDR2 YYNGEE. This CDR3 comprises 17 residues. The V gene end was trimmed by 4 bases and the J gene end by 7 bases; junction bases not matched to a gene: 13. Comment on this clone: Its antigen is unidentified.

Overall study findings and caveats: The study found 4.5% to 6% of naive CD4 clonotypes shared across a handful of donors. Deeper or shallower sequencing was expected to change how clonotypes are shared among donors.

Source material: naive CD4+ T cells sorted from blood. Indicated subset: CD45RA+ positively selected. The sequence derives from a woman aged 25 to 39 in good health. This chain joins TRBV9 and TRBJ2-1, with 11 bases matching TRBD2. CDR3 amino acids: CASSQSQALAGGNEQFF. Here the CDR3 DNA reads TGTGCCAGCAGCCAAAGCCAAGCCCTAGCGGGAGGTAATGAGCAGTTCTTC.